This entry is about one TCR beta chain. What it binds is not known. This sample was included in a study of cytomegalovirus exposure and HLA in healthy donors. Study context: Early released data comprised some 85 million unique TCRs from HLA-typed donors. Whole-study results and caveats: Several of the most significant clusters appeared linked to common viral pathogens, based on a later analysis. The study listed around 150 cytomegalovirus-associated TCR beta chains. Specificity for CMV antigens was confirmed in vitro for a few of the CMV-associated chains.

PCR primers comprised 60 Vbeta and 13 Jbeta primers. Assay used: immunoSEQ multiplex PCR; TCRdb lists only in-frame clones, some missing. The data show more than 150,000 clones, 65% to 85% seen once. Germline trimming cut 1 base from V and 4 bases from J; bases unmatched to any gene: 7. Germline loops: CDR1 LNHNV, CDR2 YYDKDF (reference sequence). This CDR3 contains 16 residues. J is TRBJ2-5 and V is TRBV15; 9 nucleotides agree with TRBD2. Sequenced: PBMCs. The sequence was obtained from a man aged 45-60 years in good health and CMV-seronegative. CDR3 bases: TGTGCCACCAGCAGAGGCGGGGGGGCCCCCACAGAGACCCAGTACTTC. The encoded protein is CATSRGGGAPTETQYF.